The 5 T cell receptor beta chains below come from one sample, sequenced in a study of spatial heterogeneity in lung cancer. MiXCR was run by TCRdb on the 5' RACE reads, yielding one entry per CDR3 protein. The sample gives around 4,700 distinct CDR3 sequences, over 25% of which show up once; approximately 38% is in the top ten. Time point meaning: sample taken at primary tumor resection. No cell sorting; template was whole RNA from tumor, lung tissue or PBMC. The sequencing here drew on PBMCs, taken at surgery. The origin of the receptors is a male donor with early-stage non-small cell lung cancer.

This clonotype was observed many times. The rearrangement links TRBV20-1 to TRBJ2-5; perhaps TRBD1 as D (6 bases). V was shortened by 6 bases and J by 3 bases, with 17 bases between the two germline ends. This CDR3 comprises 14 residues. Germline V gene sequence: CDR1 DFQATT, CDR2 SNEGSKA (reference sequence). CDR3 nucleotides: TGCAGTGCCCCTCCCTCCCGGACAGAAGAGACCCAGTACTTC. This gives the protein CSAPPSRTEETQYF.

At least ten counts were recorded for this clonotype. The rearrangement joins TRBV29-1 to TRBJ1-3; no reliable D call. Germline lookup yields CDR1 SQVTM and CDR2 ANQGSEA. The CDR3 is made up of 12 amino acids. V lost 4 bases to trimming and J lost 2 bases, with 6 bases between them. For the CDR3, the DNA is TGCAGCGTTGCTTTTCCTGGAAACACCATATATTTT. This encodes CSVAFPGNTIYF.

This clonotype has a handful of counts. The V call is TRBV3-1, the J call TRBJ1-1, with TRBD1 matching over 9 bases. The trim removed 1 base at V and 5 bases at J, leaving 5 bases unmatched. Germline V gives CDR1 LGHDT, CDR2 YNNKEL (reference sequence). The CDR3 totals 15 residues. The CDR3 region is CASSQAGTGSTEAFF. CDR3 bases: TGTGCCAGCAGCCAAGCCGGGACAGGGAGTACTGAAGCTTTCTTT.

This clonotype occurred many times. The chain couples TRBV20-1 to TRBJ2-2, with 9 bases that match TRBD2. The CDR3 is 15 amino acids. The junction had 3 bases not matched to a gene; V was cut back by 0 bases and J by 4 bases. CDR1 and CDR2 from the germline V gene are DFQATT and SNEGSKA (reference sequence). This chain's CDR3 is CSAREGGRGTGELFF. As DNA, the CDR3 is TGCAGTGCTAGAGAGGGCGGGAGGGGCACCGGGGAGCTGTTTTTT.

Judged by abundance, this clonotype is medium-sized (0.01 to 0.1%). The chain links TRBV10-3 to TRBJ1-5, with 7 positions matching TRBD1. V was pared by 8 bases and J by 0 bases, with 1 base of the junction left unmatched. Germline V lookup: CDR1 ENHRY, CDR2 SYGVKD. The CDR3 totals 13 residues. In DNA, the CDR3 is TGTGCCATCGGGACAGATAGCAATCAGCCCCAGCATTTT. Its protein is CAIGTDSNQPQHF.